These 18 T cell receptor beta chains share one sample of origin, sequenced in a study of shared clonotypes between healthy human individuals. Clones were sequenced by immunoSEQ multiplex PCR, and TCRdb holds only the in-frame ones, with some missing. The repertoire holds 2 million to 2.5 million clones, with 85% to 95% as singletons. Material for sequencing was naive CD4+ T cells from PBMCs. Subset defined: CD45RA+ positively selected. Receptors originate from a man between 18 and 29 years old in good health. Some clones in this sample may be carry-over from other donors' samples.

CDR3 sequence: CASSFGLAGGSEQFF. The CDR3 region has the DNA TGTGCCAGCAGTTTCGGCCTAGCGGGAGGGAGTGAGCAGTTCTTC. The chain is built from TRBV28 and TRBJ2-1, with TRBD2 matching 12 bases. V dropped 3 bases and J dropped 9; count of bases not matched to a gene: 6. The CDR3 is 15 residues long. CDR1 MDHEN and CDR2 SYDVKM come from the germline V gene. The full variable domain, in which reference TRBV28 and TRBJ2-1 provide the parts outside the CDR3, is DVKVTQSSRYLVKRTGEKVFLECVQDMDHENMFWYRQDPGLGLRLIYFSYDVKMKEKGDIPEGYSVSREKKERFSLILESASTNQTSMYLCASSFGLAGGSEQFFGPGTRLTVL.

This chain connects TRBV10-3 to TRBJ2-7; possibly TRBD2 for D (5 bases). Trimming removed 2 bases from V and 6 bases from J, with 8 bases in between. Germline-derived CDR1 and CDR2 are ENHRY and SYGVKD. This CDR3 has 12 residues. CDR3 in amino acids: CAISETRAEQYF. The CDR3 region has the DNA TGTGCCATCAGTGAGACGAGGGCCGAGCAGTACTTC.

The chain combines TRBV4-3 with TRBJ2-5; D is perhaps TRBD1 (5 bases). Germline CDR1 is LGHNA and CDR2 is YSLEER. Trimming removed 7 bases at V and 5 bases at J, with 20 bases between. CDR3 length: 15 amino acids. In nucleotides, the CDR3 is TGCGCCAGCAAACCGACTCAGGGTAGAAGGGAGACCCAGTACTTC. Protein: CASKPTQGRRETQYF.

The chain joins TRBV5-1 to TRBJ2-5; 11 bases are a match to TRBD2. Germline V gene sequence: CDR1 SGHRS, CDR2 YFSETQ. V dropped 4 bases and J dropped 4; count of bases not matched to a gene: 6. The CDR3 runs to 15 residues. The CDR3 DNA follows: TGCGCCAGCAGCAGCCTAGCGGGAGGAACAGAGACCCAGTACTTC. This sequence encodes CASSSLAGGTETQYF. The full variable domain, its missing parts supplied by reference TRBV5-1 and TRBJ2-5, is KAGVTQTPRYLIKTRGQQVTLSCSPISGHRSVSWYQQTPGQGLQFLFEYFSETQRNKGNFPGRFSGRQFSNSRSEMNVSTLELGDSALYLCASSSLAGGTETQYFGPGTRLLVL.

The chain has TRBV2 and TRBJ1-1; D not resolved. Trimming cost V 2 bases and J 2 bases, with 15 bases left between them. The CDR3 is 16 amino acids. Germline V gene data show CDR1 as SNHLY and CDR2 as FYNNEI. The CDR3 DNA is TGTGCCAGCAGTGAATACGGGCAGCGGACCAACACTGAAGCTTTCTTT. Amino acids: CASSEYGQRTNTEAFF.

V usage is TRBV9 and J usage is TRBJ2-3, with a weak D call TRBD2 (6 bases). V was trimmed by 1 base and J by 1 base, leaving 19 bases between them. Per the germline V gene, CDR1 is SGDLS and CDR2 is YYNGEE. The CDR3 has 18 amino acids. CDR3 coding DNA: TGTGCCAGCAGCGTATTATCGTTTTCAGCGGGCCGCACAGATACGCAGTATTTT. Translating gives CASSVLSFSAGRTDTQYF.

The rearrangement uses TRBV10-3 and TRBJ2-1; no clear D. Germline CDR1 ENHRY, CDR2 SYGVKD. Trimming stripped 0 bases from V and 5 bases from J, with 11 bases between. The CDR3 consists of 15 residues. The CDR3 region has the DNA TGTGCCATCAGTGAGTCGATGGCTAAAAACAATGAGCAGTTCTTC. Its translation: CAISESMAKNNEQFF.

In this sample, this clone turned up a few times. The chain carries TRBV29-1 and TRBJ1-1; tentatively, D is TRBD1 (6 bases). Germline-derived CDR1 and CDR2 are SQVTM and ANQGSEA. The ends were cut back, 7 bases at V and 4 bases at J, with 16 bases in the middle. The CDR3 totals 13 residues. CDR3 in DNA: TGCAGCGGCTTGACAGGAAGGGGCACTGAAGCTTTCTTT. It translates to CSGLTGRGTEAFF.

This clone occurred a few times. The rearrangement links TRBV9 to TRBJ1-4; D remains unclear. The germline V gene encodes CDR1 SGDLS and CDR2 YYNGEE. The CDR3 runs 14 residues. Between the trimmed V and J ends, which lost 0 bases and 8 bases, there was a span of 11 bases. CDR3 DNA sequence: TGTGCCAGCAGCGTAGGCGGTCAGTCCGAAAAACTGTTTTTT. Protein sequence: CASSVGGQSEKLFF.

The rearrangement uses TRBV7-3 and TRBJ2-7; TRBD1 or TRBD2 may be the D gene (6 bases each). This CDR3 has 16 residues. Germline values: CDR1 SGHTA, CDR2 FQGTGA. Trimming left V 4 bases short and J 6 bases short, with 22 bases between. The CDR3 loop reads CASSSSPGHGGIEQYF. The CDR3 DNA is TGTGCCAGCAGCTCATCCCCGGGACACGGGGGTATCGAGCAGTACTTC.

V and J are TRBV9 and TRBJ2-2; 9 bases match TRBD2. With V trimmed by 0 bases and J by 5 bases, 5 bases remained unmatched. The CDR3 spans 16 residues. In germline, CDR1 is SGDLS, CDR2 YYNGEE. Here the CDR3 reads CASSVGPREGTGELFF. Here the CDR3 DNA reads TGTGCCAGCAGCGTAGGTCCGCGGGAGGGAACCGGGGAGCTGTTTTTT.

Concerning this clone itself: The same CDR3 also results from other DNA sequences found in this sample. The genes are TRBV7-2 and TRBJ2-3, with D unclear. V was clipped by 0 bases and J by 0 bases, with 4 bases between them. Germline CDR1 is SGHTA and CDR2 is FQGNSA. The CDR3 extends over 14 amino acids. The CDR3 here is CASSLARSTDTQYF. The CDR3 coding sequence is TGTGCCAGCAGCTTAGCTCGGAGCACAGATACGCAGTATTTT.

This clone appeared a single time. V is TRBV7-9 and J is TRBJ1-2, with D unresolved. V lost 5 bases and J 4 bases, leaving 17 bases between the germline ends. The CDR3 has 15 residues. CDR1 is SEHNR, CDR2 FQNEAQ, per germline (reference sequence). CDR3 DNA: TGTGCCAGCAGCCACCAGATCTCCAGCCCCTATGGCTACACCTTC. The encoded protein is CASSHQISSPYGYTF.

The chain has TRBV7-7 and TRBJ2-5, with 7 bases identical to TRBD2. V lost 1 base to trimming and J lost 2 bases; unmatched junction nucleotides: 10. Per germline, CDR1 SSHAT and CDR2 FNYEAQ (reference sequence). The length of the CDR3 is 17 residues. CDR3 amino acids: CASSLGPTGGGQETQYF. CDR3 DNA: TGTGCCAGCAGCTTAGGTCCCACAGGCGGGGGACAAGAGACCCAGTACTTC. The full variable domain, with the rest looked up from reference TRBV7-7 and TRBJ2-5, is GAGVSQSPRYKVTKRGQDVTLRCDPISSHATLYWYQQALGQGPEFLTYFNYEAQPDKSGLPSDRFSAERPEGSISTLTIQRTEQRDSAMYRCASSLGPTGGGQETQYFGPGTRLLVL.

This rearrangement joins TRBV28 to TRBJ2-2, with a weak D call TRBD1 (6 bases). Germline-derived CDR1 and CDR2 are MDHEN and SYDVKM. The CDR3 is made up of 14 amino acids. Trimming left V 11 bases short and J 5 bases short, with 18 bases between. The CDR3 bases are TGTGCCGGGGGCTCGCGGCGGTGGACCGGGGAGCTGTTTTTT. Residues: CAGGSRRWTGELFF.

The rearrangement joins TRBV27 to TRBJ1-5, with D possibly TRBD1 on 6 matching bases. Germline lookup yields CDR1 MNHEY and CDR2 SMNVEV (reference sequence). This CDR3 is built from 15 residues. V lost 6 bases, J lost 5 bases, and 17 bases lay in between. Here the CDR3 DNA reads TGTGCCAGCAGCCGCGACAGGATAGCACATCAGCCCCAGCATTTT. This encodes CASSRDRIAHQPQHF.

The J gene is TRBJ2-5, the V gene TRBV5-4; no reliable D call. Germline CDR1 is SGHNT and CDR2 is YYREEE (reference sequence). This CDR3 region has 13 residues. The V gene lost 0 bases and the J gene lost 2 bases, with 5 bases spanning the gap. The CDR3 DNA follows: TGTGCCAGCAGCTTGGCATTTCAAGAGACCCAGTACTTC. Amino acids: CASSLAFQETQYF. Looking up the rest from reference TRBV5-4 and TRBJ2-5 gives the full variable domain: ETGVTQSPTHLIKTRGQQVTLRCSSQSGHNTVSWYQQALGQGPQFIFQYYREEENGRGNFPPRFSGLQFPNYSSELNVNALELDDSALYLCASSLAFQETQYFGPGTRLLVL.

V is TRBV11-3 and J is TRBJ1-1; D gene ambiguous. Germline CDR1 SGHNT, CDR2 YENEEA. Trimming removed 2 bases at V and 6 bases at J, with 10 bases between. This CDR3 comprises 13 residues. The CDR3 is CASSLSSGAEAFF. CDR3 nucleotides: TGTGCCAGCAGCTTAAGCTCTGGTGCTGAAGCTTTCTTT. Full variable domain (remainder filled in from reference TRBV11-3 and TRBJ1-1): EAGVVQSPRYKIIEKKQPVAFWCNPISGHNTLYWYLQNLGQGPELLIRYENEEAVDDSQLPKDRFSAERLKGVDSTLKIQPAELGDSAVYLCASSLSSGAEAFFGQGTRLTVV.